These 13 T cell receptor beta chains originate from one sample sequenced in a study of cytomegalovirus exposure and HLA in healthy donors. The PCR ran on 60 Vbeta and 13 Jbeta primers. Data came from immunoSEQ multiplex PCR; TCRdb stores just in-frame clones and leaves some out. Its table records approximately 150,000 clones. The source material was PBMCs. The origin of the receptors is a woman between 18 and 29 years old in good health and CMV-seronegative.

The chain joins TRBV7-2 to TRBJ2-7, with D possibly TRBD1 on 6 matching bases. The CDR3 consists of 15 residues. V lost 5 bases, J lost 4 bases, and 18 bases lay in between. Per the germline V gene, CDR1 is SGHTA and CDR2 is FQGNSA. The CDR3 DNA reads TGTGCCAGCAGCCAACAGGCACAGGGTATGTACGAGCAGTACTTC. Amino acids: CASSQQAQGMYEQYF.

This chain links TRBV5-8 with TRBJ2-1, with 12 bases matching TRBD2. This CDR3 comprises 17 residues. Trimming removed 0 bases from V and 0 bases from J; junction bases left unmatched: 1. The germline gives CDR1 SGHTS, CDR2 YDEGEE. For the CDR3, the DNA is TGTGCCAGCAGCTTGGGGACTAGCGGGGTCTCCTACAATGAGCAGTTCTTC. Amino acids: CASSLGTSGVSYNEQFF.

This chain joins TRBV6-5 and TRBJ2-4; maybe TRBD2 (6 bases). The V end lost 2 bases, the J end lost 6 bases, and 11 bases lay between the germline ends. Per the germline V gene, CDR1 is MNHEY and CDR2 is SVGAGI. The CDR3 covers 14 residues. DNA for the CDR3: TGTGCCAGCAGTTACGCCGGGGAGGCAAACATTCAGTACTTC. Its translation is CASSYAGEANIQYF.

The chain links TRBV5-1 to TRBJ2-3; TRBD2 agrees at 8 bases. Germline CDR1 reads SGHRS; CDR2 reads YFSETQ. CDR3 size: 15 residues. Trimming cost V 3 bases and J 2 bases; bases outside gene matches: 5. The CDR3 spells CASSSWTSNTDTQYF. For the CDR3, the DNA is TGCGCCAGCAGCTCCTGGACTAGCAACACAGATACGCAGTATTTT.

The rearrangement links TRBV19 to TRBJ2-1; TRBD2 matches 12 bases. The trim removed 4 bases at V and 7 bases at J, leaving 5 bases unmatched. The CDR3 covers 15 residues. Germline loops: CDR1 LNHDA, CDR2 SQIVND (reference sequence). The CDR3 reads CASSKGLAGKNEQFF. CDR3 coding DNA: TGTGCCAGTAGTAAGGGACTAGCGGGTAAGAATGAGCAGTTCTTC.

V usage is TRBV7-9 and J usage is TRBJ1-1; 8 nucleotides line up with TRBD1. Germline lookup yields CDR1 SEHNR and CDR2 FQNEAQ (reference sequence). V was pared by 6 bases and J by 5 bases, with 5 bases of the junction left unmatched. This CDR3 region has 13 residues. CDR3 nucleotide sequence: TGTGCCAGCAGTCAAACAGGGGGAACTGAAGCTTTCTTT. As protein: CASSQTGGTEAFF.

The gene calls are TRBV6-1 and TRBJ1-5; D gene uncertain. The V end was cut by 2 bases, the J end by 4 bases, with 6 bases between. Germline loops: CDR1 MNHNS, CDR2 SASEGT. CDR3 size: 13 residues. The CDR3 nucleotides are TGTGCCAGCAGTGAATCGGAGAATCAGCCCCAGCATTTT. Translation gives CASSESENQPQHF.

The rearrangement uses TRBV2 and TRBJ2-1, with D tentatively TRBD2 (6 bases). The CDR3 runs to 14 residues. Per the germline V gene, CDR1 is SNHLY and CDR2 is FYNNEI. Trimming shortened V by 6 bases and J by 3 bases, and 12 bases separated the two germline ends. The CDR3 nucleotides read TGTGCCAGCAGGGAGGCGCGGGACTACAATGAGCAGTTCTTC. It codes for CASREARDYNEQFF.

The chain carries TRBV6-4 and TRBJ1-5, with TRBD1 matching over 8 bases. V was pared by 6 bases and J by 4 bases, with 5 bases of the junction left unmatched. The CDR3 covers 14 residues. Germline V lookup: CDR1 MRHNA, CDR2 SNTAGT. CDR3 bases: TGTGCCAGCAGCCCCGGACAGGGTAATCAGCCCCAGCATTTT. Translated: CASSPGQGNQPQHF.

The V and J genes are TRBV11-3 and TRBJ2-2; tentative D call: TRBD2 (5 bases). V gave up 4 bases and J gave up 8 bases, with 11 bases separating them. Germline lookup yields CDR1 SGHNT and CDR2 YENEEA. The CDR3 totals 13 residues. This CDR3 reads CASSYPGKGELFF. CDR3 coding DNA: TGTGCCAGCAGCTACCCCGGGAAGGGGGAGCTGTTTTTT.

The chain couples TRBV10-3 to TRBJ1-4; D remains unclear. V was pared by 2 bases and J by 3 bases, with 13 bases between. Germline lookup yields CDR1 ENHRY and CDR2 SYGVKD. The CDR3 spans 16 residues. CDR3 in DNA: TGTGCCATCAGTGAGGGACTAGCGTTGGCTAATGAAAAACTGTTTTTT. Its protein product is CAISEGLALANEKLFF.

The rearrangement joins TRBV5-1 to TRBJ1-5; 9 nucleotides line up with TRBD1. The germline CDR1 and CDR2 sequences are SGHRS and YFSETQ. The CDR3 contains 15 residues. The J segment lost 6 bases and the V segment lost 4 bases, leaving 8 bases of the junction unmatched. DNA of the CDR3: TGCGCCAGCAGCAGGACAGGGGAAGTGGGTCAGCCCCAGCATTTT. Protein sequence: CASSRTGEVGQPQHF.

V usage is TRBV4-1 and J usage is TRBJ2-7; D is perhaps TRBD2 (5 bases). This CDR3 region has 15 residues. Between the trimmed V and J ends, which lost 3 bases and 0 bases, there was a span of 12 bases. Germline CDR1 is MGHRA and CDR2 is YSYEKL. The CDR3 protein is CASSHLEGNSYEQYF. DNA of the CDR3: TGCGCCAGCAGCCATCTTGAGGGAAACTCCTACGAGCAGTACTTC.